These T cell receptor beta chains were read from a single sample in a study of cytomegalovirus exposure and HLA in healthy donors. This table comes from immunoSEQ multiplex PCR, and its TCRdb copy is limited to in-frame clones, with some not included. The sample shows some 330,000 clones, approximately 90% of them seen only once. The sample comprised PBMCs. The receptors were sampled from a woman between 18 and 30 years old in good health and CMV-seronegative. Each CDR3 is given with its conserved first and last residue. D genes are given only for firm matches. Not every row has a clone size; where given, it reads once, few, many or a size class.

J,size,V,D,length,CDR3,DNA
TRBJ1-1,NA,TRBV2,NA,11,CASQGNTEAFF,TGTGCCAGCCAGGGGAACACTGAAGCTTTCTTT
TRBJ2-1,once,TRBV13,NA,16,CASSPLLGPQYNEQFF,TGTGCCAGCAGCCCCCTTCTGGGCCCGCAGTACAATGAGCAGTTCTTC
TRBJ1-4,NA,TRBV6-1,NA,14,CASRRQPGNEKLFF,TGTGCCAGCAGAAGACAGCCCGGGAATGAAAAACTGTTTTTT
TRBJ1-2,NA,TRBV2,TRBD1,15,CASSERDRYDYGYTF,TGTGCCAGCAGTGAAAGGGACAGATACGACTATGGCTACACCTTC
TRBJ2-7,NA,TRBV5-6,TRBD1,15,CASSLVPGQGIEQYF,TGTGCCAGCAGCTTGGTACCCGGACAGGGAATCGAGCAGTACTTC
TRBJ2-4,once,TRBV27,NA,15,CASSFETGRKNIQYF,TGTGCCAGCAGTTTCGAGACAGGGAGGAAAAACATTCAGTACTTC
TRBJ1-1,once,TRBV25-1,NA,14,CASSSSSSGDGAFF,TGTGCCAGCAGTTCCTCCTCGTCGGGGGACGGGGCTTTCTTT
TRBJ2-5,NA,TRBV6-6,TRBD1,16,CASSYPGQGDQETQYF,TGTGCCAGCAGTTACCCGGGACAGGGCGACCAAGAGACCCAGTACTTC
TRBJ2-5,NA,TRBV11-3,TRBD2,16,CASSPGLAGAQETQYF,TGTGCCAGCAGCCCCGGCTTGGCGGGAGCACAAGAGACCCAGTACTTC
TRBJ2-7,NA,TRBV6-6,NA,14,CASIGQSGSGEQYF,TGTGCCAGCATCGGACAGAGCGGTTCGGGGGAGCAGTACTTC
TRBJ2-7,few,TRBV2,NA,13,CASRPGSGYEQYF,TGTGCCAGCAGGCCCGGGTCGGGCTACGAGCAGTACTTC
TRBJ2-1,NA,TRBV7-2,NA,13,CASSLERRNEQFF,TGTGCCAGCAGCTTAGAGCGGCGCAATGAGCAGTTCTTC
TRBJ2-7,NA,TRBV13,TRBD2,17,CASSRGGRAFGSHEQYF,TGTGCCAGCAGCCGTGGGGGGAGGGCCTTTGGTTCCCACGAGCAGTACTTC
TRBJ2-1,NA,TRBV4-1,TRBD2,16,CASSQDPPAGYNEQFF,TGCGCCAGCAGCCAAGATCCGCCAGCGGGATACAATGAGCAGTTCTTC
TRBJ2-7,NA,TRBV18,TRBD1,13,CASSVDRVREQYF,TGTGCCAGCTCAGTGGACAGGGTACGCGAGCAGTACTTC